The T cell receptor (beta chain) under discussion was sequenced for a study of prognosis after radiotherapy for stage I lung cancer. Turning to the study itself: The non-small cell lung cancer patients were all considered medically inoperable, with comorbidities accounting for this in 12 of them. Enrolled patients (approximately twelve men, roughly six women) had a median age of roughly 74 years and an age range of about 53 to 95 years. Therapy that ran concurrently with stereotactic body radiotherapy was given to no patient. Study-wide results and limits: Differing TRBV and TRBJ gene usage was reportedly seen between patients with and without metastases.

Two rounds of multiplex PCR amplified TCR beta CDR3 from genomic DNA. Used in first-round PCR were primers specific to each TRBV and TRBJ gene. From the multiplex PCR reads, TCRdb called clonotypes with MiXCR, one entry per CDR3 protein. The sample yields about 17,000 distinct CDR3 sequences, about 17% seen once. This clonotype has at least ten counts. Its specificity is unknown. Source: PBMCs, taken before or after stereotactic body radiation therapy (not recorded which). The TCR originated in a donor aged 50 or older with non-small cell lung cancer.

The CDR3 is CASSYSRVGNEKLFF. DNA for the CDR3: TGTGCCAGCAGTTACTCTCGGGTCGGAAATGAAAAACTGTTTTTT. The rearrangement joins TRBV6-5 to TRBJ1-4; D is undetermined. V lost 0 bases and J 5 bases, leaving 10 bases between the germline ends. This CDR3 has 15 residues. The germline CDR1 and CDR2 sequences are MNHEY and SVGAGI.